This TCR beta chain was observed in a study of post-analysis software for immune sequencing data. Study results and caveats: Same-batch samples co-clustered strongly by F measure. Five TRBV segments were more frequent in patients than controls; TRBV5-6, TRBV5-1 and TRBV20-1 belonged to this group.

CDR3 length: 16 residues. Germline-derived CDR1 and CDR2 are DFQATT and SNEGSKA (reference sequence). V was cut by 5 bases and J by 3 bases, with 20 bases left in between. Incorporated into the TCR beta cDNA libraries were unique molecular identifiers, which served to reduce PCR and sequencing biases. One entry per CDR3 protein, called by TCRdb with MiXCR from the PCR reads. Of approximately 630,000 distinct CDR3 sequences listed, approximately 59% are singletons. Notes on this clonotype: Antigen: not known.

Source material: blood. This sequence was found in a girl aged 2-10 years with multiple sclerosis. The chain carries TRBV20-1 and TRBJ2-1; D gene uncertain. CDR3 sequence: CSAPPTPGSFYNEQFF. DNA for the CDR3: TGCAGTGCTCCCCCTACACCCGGGTCCTTCTACAATGAGCAGTTCTTC.